Sequencing of this T cell receptor (beta chain) was carried out in a study of response to subunit inactivated influenza vaccine. The V gene's germline CDR1 is LGHNA and CDR2 YSLEER. This CDR3 spans 14 amino acids. Trimming took 1 base from V and 7 from J, leaving 11 bases between them. TCRdb passed the RT-PCR reads through MiXCR, listing each CDR3 protein once. Among 450,000 to 700,000 distinct CDR3 sequences, 12% to 15% were seen once, and the ten largest hold 8.5% to 14%. Sequenced here: PBMCs from blood, sampled 12 days after vaccination. The chain employs TRBV4-3 and TRBJ2-1; the D gene is possibly TRBD1 (5 bases). This receptor was obtained from a man aged 50-60 years who received an inactivated influenza vaccine. The CDR3 spells CASSQGARVNEQFF. The DNA of the CDR3 is TGCGCCAGCAGCCAAGGGGCCAGGGTAAATGAGCAGTTCTTC.